The sequence of this T cell receptor beta chain was determined in a study of regulatory T cells in long-lasting Graves disease (dated by TCRdb to the early 2020s). A note on the overall study: In the newly diagnosed Graves' disease group, patients had been taking antithyroid drugs for less than 3 months. A total of about 33 samples were covered by TCR sequencing, comprising approximately 13 persistent and around 20 newly diagnosed Graves' disease patients. The study took place in China and was registered as a clinical trial. Persistent Graves' disease patients were compared with newly diagnosed Graves' disease patients by peripheral blood TCR sequencing and RNA sequencing.

This clonotype was seen ten or more times. Its antigen is unknown. Base qualities are not provided; no much larger clone lies one nucleotide away. Per the publication, the time point label means: newly diagnosed GD, antithyroid drugs for less than 3 months. For both TCR sequencing and RNA sequencing, RNA was extracted from PBMCs in TRIzol. The diagnosis of Graves' disease was made according to American Thyroid Association guidelines. Recruitment of patients was carried out at an endocrinology department in Xi'an, China. From each patient, about 8.9 milliliters of peripheral blood was collected into an EDTA anticoagulant tube. Ficoll Paque Plus density gradient separation was used to isolate PBMCs, and no further T cell sorting was done. An Agilent 2100 Bioanalyzer and agarose gel were used to assess RNA quality, and a NanoDrop 2000 was used to measure RNA concentration. The CDR3 contains 13 residues, cysteine and phenylalanine counted. Of all the DNA, just the CDR3 is kept, 39 bases in frame from base 1. Trimming costs V 5 bases and J 6 bases, and their ends lie 14 bases apart. According to the germline V gene (reference sequence), CDR1 reads MNHEY and CDR2 reads SMNVEV.

Study-level results and caveats: A larger number of public clonotypes was shared among persistent patients (approximately 3,000) than among newly diagnosed patients (about 990). Only the TCR beta chain was sequenced and analyzed. TRBV28, TRBJ1-2 and TRBJ2-5 were preferentially used in persistent disease, while TRBV20-1 and TRBJ2-1 were favored in newly diagnosed disease. Peripheral blood alone was examined, since thyroid tissue, which constituted the primary lesion, could not be accessed. The authors acknowledged the small sample size as a limitation that may reduce accuracy. Persistent Graves' disease patients showed lower TCR Shannon entropy and fewer highly expanded clones than newly diagnosed patients, suggesting clonal expansion.

The method behind the library was multiplex PCR. TCRdb names Illumina HiSeq 4000 as the instrument used. iRepertoire HTBI primers and Arm-PCR amplification of CDR3 regions were used to construct TCR beta libraries. Before sequencing, the PCR products underwent gel purification. The original methods were these. A total of 62 TRBV and 14 TRBJ segments were identified across samples and were used for gene usage analysis of CDR3 amino acid clonotypes. COPE and FqMerger were used to merge filtered high-quality paired reads into contigs. BLAST was used to align contigs to IMGT TRBV, TRBD and TRBJ reference genes, with CDR3 defined following IMGT. Any clonotype with a frequency above 0.1% was classified as a highly expanded clone. Shannon entropy served as the measure of repertoire diversity, while the Gini coefficient captured V-J evenness. Public clonotypes were defined as clonotypes shared by more than one individual. TCRdb trimmed the raw reads at Q25, called clones with MiXCR and kept productive beta chains. Under each unique CDR3 protein, matching rows form one entry showing the most common genes and DNA. The V and J calls here are based on TCRdb, not the publication. A total of approximately 400,000 distinct CDR3 sequences appear in this sample, 15% of them only once. Roughly 17% of the sample is taken by the ten largest.

These same data were also listed under a study on T cells in Graves' hyperthyroidism and ophthalmopathy. As noted in the second study: Graves' hyperthyroidism was defined as stable when no progression to ophthalmopathy occurred over 18 months of follow-up. Hyperthyroidism patients were newly diagnosed, with disease duration under 2 months, and aged 18 to 65 years. The study excluded patients with uncontrolled infections, other autoimmune diseases, pregnancy or lactation. Clinical symptoms, serum thyroxine and TRAb, thyroid ultrasound, and orbital computed tomography formed the basis for the diagnoses. The first round of RT-PCR for the TCR CDR3 was performed with the HTBI primer set and the Qiagen OneStep RT-PCR kit. Blood samples also contained most of the expanded thyroid clonotypes (frequency above 0.001), which suggests that blood repertoires may reflect thyroid immune responses. In cross-validation, a model built on a 13 V-J signature told ophthalmopathy apart from stable hyperthyroidism with approximately 90% sensitivity and around 81% specificity, and in testing the same model reached 80%/75%. In validation, the model predicted progression to ophthalmopathy a median of around 6.5 months before onset, with about 71% sensitivity and roughly 73% specificity. To identify TCR V-J signatures that set the groups apart, the researchers used a discovery cohort of about a hundred patients, made up of 43 with Graves' ophthalmopathy and approximately 57 with stable Graves' hyperthyroidism. Prospective prediction of ophthalmopathy was tested in an independent validation cohort consisting of 18 to 20 hyperthyroidism patients and 15 to 17 patients who later progressed to ophthalmopathy. For training and testing, the roughly 97 patients in the discovery cohort were randomly divided in a 7:3 ratio. In about 6 Graves' hyperthyroidism patients, the study also compared T-cell repertoires from thyroid tissue with T-cell repertoires from blood. Following sampling, methimazole starting at 30 mg daily was given to hyperthyroidism patients, and high-dose intravenous methylprednisolone was given to ophthalmopathy patients. Libraries were constructed in a second round of multiplex PCR, after which size selection and purification were carried out. Sequencing of the libraries was done on an Illumina HiSeq2000 using paired-end 100 bp reads. SOAPnuke was used to process the raw data, with reads discarded if the reads contained adapters or uncalled bases, had a mean Phred below 15, or lacked an exact constant-primer or identifier match. COPE v1.2.5 was used to merge the high-quality paired reads, and each unique nucleotide sequence was defined as a clonotype. MiTCR v1.1 was used to align the clonotypes against IMGT TRBV, TRBD and TRBJ reference segments. The analysis included only V-J combinations with a frequency above 0.0001, which together covered more than 98% of the repertoires. The TCS score was defined as F50 (clonal expansion) divided by E x V (chaos), with BLOSUM62-based TCRdist calculated between CDR3 peptides within each V-J. Welch's t-statistics and random forest reduced just over 500 V-J features to fewer than 15, which were used in a naive Bayes classifier (R e1071). Sample size was not statistically predetermined, and blinding of investigators to group allocation was not performed. TCR Vbeta CDR3 sequencing of 130 to 150 peripheral blood samples (around 45 ophthalmopathy, around 80 hyperthyroidism and roughly 17 progressor patients) is reported in the paper.

The source is a woman aged 30 to 39 with Graves disease. Donor details come from another sample of the same person, matched by shared clones. This sample comprised peripheral blood mononuclear cells (PBMCs), obtained at new diagnosis, from a patient treated with antithyroid drugs. The receptor chain draws on TRBV27 and TRBJ2-7; TRBD2 is possibly the D segment (6 matching bases). The sequenced DNA: TGTGCCAGCAGTGGCGGGACCTTGTTCGAGCAGTACTTC. This sequence encodes CASSGGTLFEQYF.